This TCR beta chain stems from a study of shared clonotypes between healthy human individuals. Study summary: Researchers assigned three CD4 naive, three CD4 memory, two CD8 naive and one CD8 memory plate to each donor.

The test was conducted at deep level. Clones were read by immunoSEQ multiplex PCR, and TCRdb kept only the in-frame ones, dropping some. The sample records some 2,100,000 clones, approximately 96% being singletons. Study conclusions and caveats: Of the naive CD4 clonotypes, 4% to 5% were shared across a few donors. Incomplete sequencing of sorted subsets was indicated by rarefaction despite large depth.

The CDR3 loop spans 10 amino acids. V dropped 3 bases and J dropped 6 bases, with 3 bases sitting between them. Germline V gives CDR1 SGDLS, CDR2 YYNGEE. Worth noting for this clone: The antigen is not known. Other DNA sequences in the sample encode the same CDR3.

This receptor was taken from a young man in good health. The sequencing sample was made of naive CD4+ T cells sorted from blood. Subset given: CD45RA+ positively selected. The chain joins TRBV9 to TRBJ1-2, with D hard to call. The CDR3 loop reads CASSGNGYTF. The CDR3 region has the DNA TGTGCCAGCAGCGGTAATGGCTACACCTTC.